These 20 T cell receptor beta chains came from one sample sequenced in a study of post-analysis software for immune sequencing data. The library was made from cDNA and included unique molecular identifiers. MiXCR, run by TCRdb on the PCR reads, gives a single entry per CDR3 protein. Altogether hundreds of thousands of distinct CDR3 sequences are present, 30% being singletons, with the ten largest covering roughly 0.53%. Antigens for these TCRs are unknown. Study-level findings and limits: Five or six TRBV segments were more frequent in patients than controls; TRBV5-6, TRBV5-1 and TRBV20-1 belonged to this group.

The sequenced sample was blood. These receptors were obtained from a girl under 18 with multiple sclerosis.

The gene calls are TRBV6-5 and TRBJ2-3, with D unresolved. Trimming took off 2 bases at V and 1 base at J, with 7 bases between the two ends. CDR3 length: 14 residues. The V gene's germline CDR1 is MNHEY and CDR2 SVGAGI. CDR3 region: CASSYGQGTDTQYF. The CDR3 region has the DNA TGTGCCAGCAGTTACGGGCAGGGCACAGATACGCAGTATTTT.

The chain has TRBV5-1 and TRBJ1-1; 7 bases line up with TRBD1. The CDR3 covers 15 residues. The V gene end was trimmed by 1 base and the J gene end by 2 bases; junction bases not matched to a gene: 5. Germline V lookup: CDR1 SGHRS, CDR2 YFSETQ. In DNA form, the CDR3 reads TGCGCCAGCAGCTTGACCGGGACAGAAAACACTGAAGCTTTCTTT. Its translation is CASSLTGTENTEAFF. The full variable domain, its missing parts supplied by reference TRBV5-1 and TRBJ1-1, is KAGVTQTPRYLIKTRGQQVTLSCSPISGHRSVSWYQQTPGQGLQFLFEYFSETQRNKGNFPGRFSGRQFSNSRSEMNVSTLELGDSALYLCASSLTGTENTEAFFGQGTRLTVV.

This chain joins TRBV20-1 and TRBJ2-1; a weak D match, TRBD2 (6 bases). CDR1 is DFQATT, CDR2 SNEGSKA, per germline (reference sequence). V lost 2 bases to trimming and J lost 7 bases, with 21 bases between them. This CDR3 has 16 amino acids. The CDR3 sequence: CSARNWGTGVTNEQFF. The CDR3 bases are TGCAGTGCTAGAAATTGGGGGACGGGGGTAACGAATGAGCAGTTCTTC.

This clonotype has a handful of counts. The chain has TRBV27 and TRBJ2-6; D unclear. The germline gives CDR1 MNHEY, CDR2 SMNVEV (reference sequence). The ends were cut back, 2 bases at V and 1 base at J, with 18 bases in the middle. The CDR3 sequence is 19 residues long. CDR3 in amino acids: CASSLNKNNPSSGANVLTF. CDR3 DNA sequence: TGTGCCAGCAGTTTAAATAAGAACAACCCCTCGTCTGGGGCCAACGTCCTGACTTTC.

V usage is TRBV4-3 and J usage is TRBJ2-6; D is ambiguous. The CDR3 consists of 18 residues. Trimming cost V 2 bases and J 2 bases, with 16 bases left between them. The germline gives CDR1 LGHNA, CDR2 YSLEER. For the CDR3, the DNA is TGCGCCAGCAGCCAATATACGACAACCCCCCCTGGGGCCAACGTCCTGACTTTC. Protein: CASSQYTTTPPGANVLTF.

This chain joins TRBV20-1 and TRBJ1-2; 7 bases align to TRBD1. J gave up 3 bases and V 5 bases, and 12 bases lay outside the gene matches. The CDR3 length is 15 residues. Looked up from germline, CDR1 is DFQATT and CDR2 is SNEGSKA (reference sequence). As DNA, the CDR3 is TGCAGTGCTGGAGTTCAGGGGGACAAGGACTATGGCTACACCTTC. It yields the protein CSAGVQGDKDYGYTF.

The CDR3 DNA sequence: TGTGCCAGCAGTTTATCCGGCGGGAGCACCTACGAGCAGTACTTC. This sequence encodes CASSLSGGSTYEQYF. This chain links TRBV27 with TRBJ2-7, with TRBD2 identical over 7 bases. The length of the CDR3 is 15 residues. The junction had 4 bases not matched to a gene; V was cut back by 0 bases and J by 2 bases. In germline, CDR1 is MNHEY, CDR2 SMNVEV (reference sequence).

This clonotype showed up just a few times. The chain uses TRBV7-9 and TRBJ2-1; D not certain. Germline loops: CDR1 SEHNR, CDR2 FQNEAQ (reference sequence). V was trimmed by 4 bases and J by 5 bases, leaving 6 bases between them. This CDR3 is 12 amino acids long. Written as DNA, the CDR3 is TGTGCCAGCAGCTGGCCGGACAATGAGCAGTTCTTC. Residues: CASSWPDNEQFF.

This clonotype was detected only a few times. This chain's CDR3 is CSATKGTSGDIYNEQFF. The CDR3, as DNA: TGCAGTGCTACAAAGGGGACTAGCGGGGACATCTACAATGAGCAGTTCTTC. This chain joins TRBV20-1 and TRBJ2-1; 13 nucleotides agree with TRBD2. The ends lost 4 bases at V and 3 bases at J; junction bases unmatched: 9. The CDR3 is 17 residues long. The V gene's germline CDR1 is DFQATT and CDR2 SNEGSKA (reference sequence).

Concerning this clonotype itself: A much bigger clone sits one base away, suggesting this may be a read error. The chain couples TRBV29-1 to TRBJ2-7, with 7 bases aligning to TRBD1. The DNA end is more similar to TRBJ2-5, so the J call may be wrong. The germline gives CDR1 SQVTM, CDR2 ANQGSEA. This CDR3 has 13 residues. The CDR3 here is CSVGGQMAETQYF. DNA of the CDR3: TGCAGCGTTGGGGGACAGATGGCTGAGACCCAGTACTTC.

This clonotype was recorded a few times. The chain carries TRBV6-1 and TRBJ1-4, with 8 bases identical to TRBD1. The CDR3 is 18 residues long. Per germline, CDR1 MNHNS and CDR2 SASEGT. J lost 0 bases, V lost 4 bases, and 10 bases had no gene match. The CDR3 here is CASSGRTGRGATNEKLFF. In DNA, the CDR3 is TGTGCCAGCAGTGGCCGGACAGGGCGCGGGGCAACTAATGAAAAACTGTTTTTT.

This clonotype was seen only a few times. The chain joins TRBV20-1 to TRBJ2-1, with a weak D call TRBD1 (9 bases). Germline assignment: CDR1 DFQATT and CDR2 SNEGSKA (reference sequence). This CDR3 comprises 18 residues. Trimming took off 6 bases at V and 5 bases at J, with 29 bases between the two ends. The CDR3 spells CSARSDRGWISGNNEQFF. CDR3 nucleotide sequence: TGCAGTGCCCGCTCGGACAGGGGATGGATTAGCGGGAACAATGAGCAGTTCTTC.

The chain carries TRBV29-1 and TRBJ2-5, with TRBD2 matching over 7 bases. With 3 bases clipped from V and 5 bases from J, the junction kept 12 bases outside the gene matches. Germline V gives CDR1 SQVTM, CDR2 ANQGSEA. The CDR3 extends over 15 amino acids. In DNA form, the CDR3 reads TGCAGCGTTGAGGGCGGGAGTAGTTTGGGGGAGACCCAGTACTTC. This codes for CSVEGGSSLGETQYF.

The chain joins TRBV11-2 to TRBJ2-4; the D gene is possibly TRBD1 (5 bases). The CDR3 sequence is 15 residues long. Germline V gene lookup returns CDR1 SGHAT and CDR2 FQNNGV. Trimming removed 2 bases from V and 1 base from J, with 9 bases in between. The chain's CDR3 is CASSLHQGAKNIQYF. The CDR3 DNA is TGTGCCAGCAGCTTACATCAGGGCGCCAAAAACATTCAGTACTTC.

CDR3: CASSHDRGPDSPLHF. Written as DNA, the CDR3 is TGTGCCAGCAGCCATGACAGGGGGCCTGATTCACCCCTCCACTTT. V usage is TRBV11-2 and J usage is TRBJ1-6, with 10 bases fitting TRBD1. Germline CDR1 reads SGHAT; CDR2 reads FQNNGV. The trim removed 5 bases at V and 8 bases at J, leaving 6 bases unmatched. The CDR3 is 15 residues long.

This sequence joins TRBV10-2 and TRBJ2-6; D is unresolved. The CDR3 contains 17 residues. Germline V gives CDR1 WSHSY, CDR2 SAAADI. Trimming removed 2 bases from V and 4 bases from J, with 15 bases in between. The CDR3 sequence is CASSEPSRAPGANVLTF. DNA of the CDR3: TGCGCCAGCAGTGAGCCATCCCGGGCTCCCGGGGCCAACGTCCTGACTTTC.

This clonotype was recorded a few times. The CDR3 protein is CASSVAPASGRWTDTQYF. The CDR3, as DNA: TGTGCCAGCAGCGTAGCCCCTGCTAGCGGGAGGTGGACAGATACGCAGTATTTT. This chain uses TRBV9 with TRBJ2-3, with 11 bases aligning to TRBD2. CDR1 and CDR2 (germline): SGDLS, YYNGEE. The J segment lost 3 bases and the V segment lost 0 bases, leaving 9 bases of the junction unmatched. The CDR3 contains 18 residues.

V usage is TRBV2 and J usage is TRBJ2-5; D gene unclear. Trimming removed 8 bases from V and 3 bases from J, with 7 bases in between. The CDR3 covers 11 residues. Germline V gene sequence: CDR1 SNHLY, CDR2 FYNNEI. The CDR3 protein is CASRVEETQYF. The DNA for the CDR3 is TGTGCCAGCCGGGTCGAAGAGACCCAGTACTTC.

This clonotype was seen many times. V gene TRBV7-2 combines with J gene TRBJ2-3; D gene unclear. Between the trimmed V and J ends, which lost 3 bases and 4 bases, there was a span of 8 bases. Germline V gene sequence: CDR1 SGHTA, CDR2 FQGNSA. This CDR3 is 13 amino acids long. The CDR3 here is CASSLGPSDTQYF. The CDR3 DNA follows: TGTGCCAGCAGCTTGGGTCCCTCAGATACGCAGTATTTT.

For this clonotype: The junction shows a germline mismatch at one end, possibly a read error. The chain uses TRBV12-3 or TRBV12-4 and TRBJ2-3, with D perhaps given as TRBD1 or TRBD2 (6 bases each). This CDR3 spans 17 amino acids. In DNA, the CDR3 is TGTGCCAGCAGCAACCGCCCTAGGGGGGCAAGCACAGATGCGCAGTATTTT. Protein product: CASSNRPRGASTDAQYF.